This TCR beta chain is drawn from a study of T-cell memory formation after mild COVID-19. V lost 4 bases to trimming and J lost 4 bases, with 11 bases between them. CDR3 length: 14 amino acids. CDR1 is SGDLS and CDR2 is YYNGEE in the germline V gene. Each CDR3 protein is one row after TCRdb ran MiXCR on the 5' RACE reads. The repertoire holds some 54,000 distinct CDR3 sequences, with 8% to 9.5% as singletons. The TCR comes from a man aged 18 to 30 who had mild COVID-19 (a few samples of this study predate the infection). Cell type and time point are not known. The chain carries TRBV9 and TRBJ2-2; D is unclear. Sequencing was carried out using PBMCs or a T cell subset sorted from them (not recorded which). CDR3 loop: CASSLDPATGELFF. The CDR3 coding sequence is TGTGCCAGCAGCCTGGACCCAGCCACCGGGGAGCTGTTTTTT.